This TCR beta chain was identified during a study of blood T cell repertoires in COVID-19. Study summary: From the United States, Italy and Spain came samples of acute and convalescent COVID-19.

Source study methods: Nucleated cell number was recorded as an estimate derived from reference gene primer amplification. The method was immunoSEQ multiplex PCR; TCRdb's version includes in-frame clones alone and lacks a portion of them. From that table come the V and J calls and clone size; the DNA was used to work out D and trimming. Of 240,000 or so clones listed, approximately 84% are singletons. With 3 bases removed from V and 4 bases from J, the gap between germline ends came to 12 bases. In germline, CDR1 is DFQATT, CDR2 SNEGSKA (reference sequence). The CDR3 runs to 13 residues. Input material: peripheral blood. The rearrangement uses TRBV20-1 and TRBJ1-2, with D hard to call. The sequence was collected from an elderly woman with acute or convalescent COVID-19. CDR3 in DNA: TGCAGTGCTAGTGATGGAGGTTCCTATGGCTACACCTTC. Translation gives CSASDGGSYGYTF.